These 21 T cell receptor beta chains were all obtained from the same sample, sequenced in a study of radiotherapy plus CTLA-4 blockade in lung cancer. The assay was immunoSEQ multiplex PCR, and TCRdb's table has in-frame clones only and misses some. The data contain about 30,000 clones, less than 85% of them singletons. The material was peripheral blood, obtained from a patient treated with radiotherapy plus ipilimumab. The receptors here all came from a human donor with non-small cell lung cancer who had stable disease on radiotherapy plus ipilimumab.

This clone was observed a few times. The CDR3 DNA reads as TGTGCCTGGAGTGCCGGAGACTCAATACAGCCCCAGCATTTT. Its translation: CAWSAGDSIQPQHF. This rearrangement joins TRBV30 to TRBJ1-5; no clear D. V was trimmed by 1 base and J by 7 bases, leaving 14 bases between them. CDR1 and CDR2 from the germline V gene are GTSNPN and SVGIG (reference sequence). The CDR3 is 14 amino acids.

The chain employs TRBV5-1 and TRBJ2-5, with D possibly matching TRBD1 (6 bases). V shed 0 bases and J shed 8 bases, with 8 bases lying between them. The germline V gene has CDR1 SGHRS and CDR2 YFSETQ. This CDR3 spans 12 amino acids. The CDR3 nucleotides read TGCGCCAGCAGCTTGGAGGGGGACACCCAGTACTTC. Protein: CASSLEGDTQYF. Looking up the rest from reference TRBV5-1 and TRBJ2-5 gives the full variable domain: KAGVTQTPRYLIKTRGQQVTLSCSPISGHRSVSWYQQTPGQGLQFLFEYFSETQRNKGNFPGRFSGRQFSNSRSEMNVSTLELGDSALYLCASSLEGDTQYFGPGTRLLVL.

The rearrangement links TRBV7-6 to TRBJ1-2; 9 bases align to TRBD1. Germline-derived CDR1 and CDR2 are SGHVS and FNYEAQ. This CDR3 comprises 14 residues. V trimming: 3 bases; J trimming: 2 bases; junction bases outside the gene matches: 1. The CDR3 nucleotides read TGTGCCAGCAGCTTCGGACAGGGGAACTATGGCTACACCTTC. Residues: CASSFGQGNYGYTF.

The chain combines TRBV10-2 with TRBJ1-4; D unclear. The CDR3 is 13 amino acids. Trimming cost V 8 bases and J 0 bases, with 7 bases left between them. Germline-derived CDR1 and CDR2 are WSHSY and SAAADI. The CDR3 DNA reads as TGCGCCAGCCGGACCACAACTAATGAAAAACTGTTTTTT. Amino acid sequence: CASRTTTNEKLFF.

Worth noting for this clone: One end of the junction varies from germline; a read error may be responsible. Distinct nucleotide sequences in the sample also encode this CDR3. The gene calls are TRBV28 and TRBJ1-5, with 8 bases lining up with TRBD1. Germline values: CDR1 MDHEN, CDR2 SYDVKM. The CDR3 is 15 residues long. The CDR3 loop is CASSPRTGFNQPQHF. The CDR3 coding sequence is TGTGCCAGCAGTCCCCGGACAGGGTTTAATCAACCCCAGCATTTT. The whole variable domain, remainder taken from reference TRBV28 and TRBJ1-5, is DVKVTQSSRYLVKRTGEKVFLECVQDMDHENMFWYRQDPGLGLRLIYFSYDVKMKEKGDIPEGYSVSREKKERFSLILESASTNQTSMYLCASSPRTGFNQPQHFGDGTRLSIL.

The V and J genes are TRBV27 and TRBJ1-3, with a weak D call TRBD1 (5 bases). CDR1 and CDR2 (germline): MNHEY, SMNVEV (reference sequence). This CDR3 spans 18 amino acids. The V and J ends lost 5 bases and 1 base respectively, with 21 bases between them. The CDR3: CASSPRPPREGSGNTIYF. In nucleotides, the CDR3 is TGTGCCAGCAGTCCCCGACCCCCAAGGGAGGGGTCTGGAAACACCATATATTTT.

The chain combines TRBV27 with TRBJ1-5; TRBD1 is a possible D gene (6 bases). Deletions cut 10 bases from V and 4 bases from J, with 29 bases between. The length of the CDR3 is 18 residues. CDR1 is MNHEY and CDR2 is SMNVEV in the germline V gene (reference sequence). The CDR3 bases are TGTGCCACTGACCCCAGTCCGACGACAGGTCGTGGGAATCAGCCCCAGCATTTT. Protein sequence: CATDPSPTTGRGNQPQHF.

Notes on this clone: At one end, the junction sequence differs from germline, possibly due to a read error. The V call is TRBV7-8, the J call TRBJ1-6; tentatively, D is TRBD1 (6 bases). The CDR3 covers 14 residues. Germline V lookup: CDR1 SGHVS, CDR2 FQNEAQ. The CDR3 sequence: CASSTGTSNSPLHF. The CDR3 DNA follows: TGTGCCAGCAGCACAGGGACAAGTAATTCGCCCCTCCACTTT.

The chain joins TRBV6-5 to TRBJ1-1, with D uncertain. Trimming cost V 0 bases and J 4 bases, with 9 bases left between them. The CDR3 sequence is 14 residues long. The germline gives CDR1 MNHEY, CDR2 SVGAGI. CDR3 bases: TGTGCCAGCAGTTACTCTCGTGTGGGCACTGAAGCTTTCTTT. Translation gives CASSYSRVGTEAFF.

The CDR3, as DNA: TGTGCCAGCAGCTGGGTAACAGGGAACTATGGCTACACCTTC. Translating it yields CASSWVTGNYGYTF. This sequence joins TRBV7-8 and TRBJ1-2, with D perhaps matching TRBD1 (6 bases). Per the germline V gene, CDR1 is SGHVS and CDR2 is FQNEAQ. V lost 4 bases and J 2 bases, leaving 11 bases between the germline ends. The CDR3 covers 14 residues.

The V gene is TRBV27, the J gene TRBJ1-1, with a possible D match to TRBD1 (6 bases). V was cut by 3 bases and J by 6 bases, with 8 bases left in between. This CDR3 contains 12 residues. Germline CDR1 is MNHEY and CDR2 is SMNVEV (reference sequence). CDR3 residues: CASSFRGAEAFF. CDR3 DNA: TGTGCCAGCAGTTTCAGGGGAGCTGAAGCTTTCTTT.

This chain joins TRBV5-1 and TRBJ1-3, with D unclear. The CDR3 is 16 amino acids. Trimming took off 3 bases at V and 0 bases at J, with 13 bases between the two ends. Looked up from germline, CDR1 is SGHRS and CDR2 is YFSETQ. CDR3 loop: CASSSQEGFSGNTIYF. The DNA for the CDR3 is TGCGCCAGCAGCTCCCAGGAAGGATTCTCTGGAAACACCATATATTTT.

The chain carries TRBV11-2 and TRBJ2-7, with TRBD1 matching over 8 bases. Trimming at V came to 3 bases and at J to 5 bases, leaving 3 bases not matched to a gene. Germline loops: CDR1 SGHAT, CDR2 FQNNGV. The CDR3 has 13 residues. The CDR3 loop reads CASSFQGANEQYF. In DNA, the CDR3 is TGTGCCAGCAGCTTCCAGGGGGCGAACGAGCAGTACTTC.

The chain carries TRBV10-3 and TRBJ1-6; the D is unclear. The V gene's germline CDR1 is ENHRY and CDR2 SYGVKD. V was cut by 3 bases and J by 6 bases, with 9 bases left in between. The CDR3 sequence is 14 residues long. CDR3 in amino acids: CAISDFRINSPLHF. In nucleotides, the CDR3 is TGTGCCATCAGTGACTTCAGGATTAATTCACCCCTCCACTTT.

CDR3 sequence (DNA): TGTGCCAGCAGCTTGTGGAAAGATACGCAGTATTTT. Its translation is CASSLWKDTQYF. The rearrangement joins TRBV7-9 to TRBJ2-3; D is uncertain. Germline V lookup: CDR1 SEHNR, CDR2 FQNEAQ (reference sequence). The CDR3 is made up of 12 amino acids. V lost 3 bases to trimming and J lost 5 bases, with 6 bases between them. The entire variable domain, with the rest obtained from reference TRBV7-9 and TRBJ2-3, is as follows: DTGVSQNPRHKITKRGQNVTFRCDPISEHNRLYWYRQTLGQGPEFLTYFQNEAQLEKSRLLSDRFSAERPKGSFSTLEIQRTEQGDSAMYLCASSLWKDTQYFGPGTRLTVL.

The CDR3 protein is CASGLVPDRGSYEQYV. The DNA for the CDR3 is TGTGCTAGTGGTTTGGTACCCGACAGGGGCTCCTACGAGCAGTACGTC. The genes are TRBV12-5 and TRBJ2-7, with 8 positions matching TRBD1. CDR1 is LGHNT and CDR2 is FRNRAP in the germline V gene. With 0 bases clipped from V and 0 bases from J, the junction kept 4 bases outside the gene matches. This CDR3 has 16 amino acids.

This chain links TRBV6-4 with TRBJ1-6; the D is unclear. Trimming took 6 bases from V and 9 from J, leaving 21 bases between them. Per the germline V gene, CDR1 is MRHNA and CDR2 is SNTAGT. The CDR3 consists of 16 residues. In DNA form, the CDR3 reads TGTGCCAGCAGCCCCTCGAGATTTGGGGTAGGTTCACCCCTCCACTTT. Amino acid sequence: CASSPSRFGVGSPLHF.

The chain combines TRBV2 with TRBJ2-5, with D hard to call. V was trimmed by 6 bases and J by 1 base, leaving 6 bases between them. The CDR3 runs to 12 residues. The germline V gene encodes CDR1 SNHLY and CDR2 FYNNEI. The CDR3 is CASRRTQETQYF. The CDR3 DNA reads as TGTGCCAGCAGGAGAACCCAAGAGACCCAGTACTTC.

This rearrangement joins TRBV6-5 to TRBJ1-4, with TRBD1 matching 11 bases. Germline V gives CDR1 MNHEY, CDR2 SVGAGI. This CDR3 has 16 amino acids. Trimming removed 2 bases from V and 5 bases from J; junction bases left unmatched: 4. CDR3 DNA sequence: TGTGCCAGCAGTTACGGCGGGACAGGGGGGAATGAAAAACTGTTTTTT. Translated, it gives CASSYGGTGGNEKLFF.

The chain joins TRBV5-6 to TRBJ2-2; tentatively, D is TRBD2 (6 bases). Trimming removed 2 bases at V and 4 bases at J, with 12 bases between. This CDR3 contains 15 residues. Germline CDR1 reads SGHDT; CDR2 reads YYEEEE. The CDR3 bases are TGTGCCAGCAGCTTAGTCGGGGAGGTCACCGGGGAGCTGTTTTTT. It codes for CASSLVGEVTGELFF. Supplemented by reference TRBV5-6 and TRBJ2-2, the full variable domain reads DAGVTQSPTHLIKTRGQQVTLRCSPKSGHDTVSWYQQALGQGPQFIFQYYEEEERQRGNFPDRFSGHQFPNYSSELNVNALLLGDSALYLCASSLVGEVTGELFFGEGSRLTVL.

The chain combines TRBV6-5 with TRBJ1-6; 7 positions agree with TRBD1. The CDR3 runs to 15 residues. Germline-derived CDR1 and CDR2 are MNHEY and SVGAGI. The J segment lost 7 bases and the V segment lost 1 base, leaving 4 bases of the junction unmatched. This CDR3 is CASSYFTGANSPLHF. The CDR3 DNA is TGTGCCAGCAGTTACTTTACAGGGGCGAATTCACCCCTCCACTTT.